This TCR beta chain derives from a study of blood T cell repertoires in COVID-19. In the study overall: The samples span acute and convalescent COVID-19 from the United States, Italy and Spain.

Germline lookup yields CDR1 SGHAT and CDR2 FQNNGV. This CDR3 has 14 residues. Germline trimming cut 5 bases from V and 5 bases from J; bases unmatched to any gene: 8. Sequenced by immunoSEQ multiplex PCR; TCRdb stores in-frame clones only, minus some. The table includes a few hundred thousand clones, 88% detected once. Sequenced sample: PBMCs or T cells enriched from blood (not recorded which). The receptor was isolated from a woman aged 18-29 years who had recovered from COVID-19. The J gene is TRBJ1-1, the V gene TRBV11-2, with 7 bases lining up with TRBD1. This CDR3 reads CASSQGGLGTEAFF. DNA for the CDR3: TGTGCCAGCAGCCAAGGGGGCCTGGGAACTGAAGCTTTCTTT.